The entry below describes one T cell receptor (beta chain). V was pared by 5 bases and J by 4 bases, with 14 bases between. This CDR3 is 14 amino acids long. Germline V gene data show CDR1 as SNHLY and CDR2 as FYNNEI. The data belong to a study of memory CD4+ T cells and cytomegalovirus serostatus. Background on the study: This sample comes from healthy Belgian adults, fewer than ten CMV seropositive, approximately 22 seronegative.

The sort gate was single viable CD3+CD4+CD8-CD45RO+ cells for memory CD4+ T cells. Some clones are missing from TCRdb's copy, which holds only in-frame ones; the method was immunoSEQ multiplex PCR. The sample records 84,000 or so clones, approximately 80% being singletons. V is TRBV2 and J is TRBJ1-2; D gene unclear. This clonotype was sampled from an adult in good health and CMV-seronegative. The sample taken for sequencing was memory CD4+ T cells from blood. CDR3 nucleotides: TGTGCCAGCAGTCCTTTGACGGACTCCTATGGCTACACCTTC. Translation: CASSPLTDSYGYTF.